The source of this T cell receptor (beta chain) is a study of T cell changes during pregnancy in multiple sclerosis. In germline, CDR1 is MDHEN, CDR2 SYDVKM. Trimming removed 5 bases at V and 4 bases at J, with 15 bases between. This CDR3 is 15 amino acids long. This table comes from immunoSEQ multiplex PCR, and its TCRdb copy is limited to in-frame clones, with some not included. The repertoire holds 45,000 to 55,000 clones, with approximately 90% as singletons. The gene calls are TRBV28 and TRBJ1-5, with a possible D match to TRBD1 (5 bases). The TCR sequence derives from a female donor with multiple sclerosis, enrolled in a pregnancy study. Source: peripheral blood, taken in the first trimester of pregnancy. CDR3 amino acids: CASSPWGRANQPQHF. CDR3 in DNA: TGTGCCAGCAGTCCTTGGGGGAGGGCGAATCAGCCCCAGCATTTT. Complete variable domain (other parts from reference TRBV28 and TRBJ1-5): DVKVTQSSRYLVKRTGEKVFLECVQDMDHENMFWYRQDPGLGLRLIYFSYDVKMKEKGDIPEGYSVSREKKERFSLILESASTNQTSMYLCASSPWGRANQPQHFGDGTRLSIL.